This T cell receptor (beta chain) was profiled in a study of siplizumab effects on memory and regulatory T cells. Clones were sequenced by immunoSEQ multiplex PCR, and TCRdb holds only the in-frame ones, with some missing. The sample carries about 87,000 clones, 85% to 90% recorded once. Notes on the study in general: The majority of clones, roughly 80-95% of proliferating CD4+ or CD8+ clones, lacked an assignable naive or memory phenotype.

On this clone itself: Its antigen remains unknown.

Trimming removed 0 bases at V and 3 bases at J, with 6 bases between. The CDR3 covers 14 residues. Germline V gene sequence: CDR1 SGDLS, CDR2 YYNGEE. Sequencing was done on a sample of CD4+ T cells sorted from blood. The clonotype comes from a human donor in good health. The chain uses TRBV9 and TRBJ2-2; D may be TRBD1 or TRBD2 (5 bases each). The DNA of the CDR3 is TGTGCCAGCAGCGTAGTGGGGGACACCGGGGAGCTGTTTTTT. This gives the protein CASSVVGDTGELFF.